This T cell receptor (beta chain) was captured in a study of blood T cell repertoires in COVID-19. Study-wide context: Sources were T cells, B-cell-depleted T cells, or PBMCs; the material itself was cDNA or gDNA.

Original data processing: Amplification of reference gene primers provided the estimated nucleated cell counts. TCRdb's copy holds only in-frame clones and misses some; the assay was immunoSEQ multiplex PCR. That table is the source of V, J and clone size, and D and trimming were worked out from the DNA. The sample consists of roughly 240,000 clones, about 83% of them appearing once. The CDR3 contains 15 residues. V lost 1 base, J lost 9 bases, and 5 bases stayed unmatched. CDR1 is SGHTA and CDR2 is FQGNSA in the germline V gene. Participants were aged roughly 18 to 100 years from about two dozen US areas. Allocation to cohorts depended on clinical history reported by the participants.

Input material: PBMCs or T cells enriched from blood (not recorded which). This receptor was identified in a woman in her thirties or forties who had been exposed to COVID-19. The V gene is TRBV7-2, the J gene TRBJ2-1; 11 bases map to TRBD2. The CDR3 bases are TGTGCCAGCAGCTTAGGACTAGCGGGGTACGGTGAGCAGTTCTTC. Translating gives CASSLGLAGYGEQFF. The full variable domain, completed using reference TRBV7-2 and TRBJ2-1, is GAGVSQSPSNKVTEKGKDVELRCDPISGHTALYWYRQSLGQGLEFLIYFQGNSAPDKSGLPSDRFSAERTGGSVSTLTIQRTQQEDSAVYLCASSLGLAGYGEQFFGPGTRLTVL.